The table lists the clone carrying this T cell receptor (beta chain) with many counts. Trimming took 5 bases from V and 6 from J; bases not matched to a gene: 5. Germline assignment: CDR1 SGHNT and CDR2 YENEEA. The CDR3 runs to 16 residues. Total RNA (around 500 ng) served as template for TCR beta cDNA synthesis primed by a constant-region primer. Slightly modified ARM-PCR with three nested multiplex PCR rounds yielded TCR beta libraries. TRBV1-TRBV30 forward primers and a C-beta reverse primer were used in the first two PCR rounds, which each ran for about 10 cycles. A single record per CDR3 protein comes from TCRdb applying MiXCR to the multiplex PCR reads. The data hold about 310,000 distinct CDR3 sequences, with roughly 60% observed a single time. Unsorted whole blood supplied the RNA, and germline DNA was extracted too. These patients lived with chronic HBV infection and had never been treated. It was before surgery that about 3.8 milliliters of peripheral blood were collected.

This entry is derived from a study of tumor-infiltrating lymphocytes in primary liver carcinoma. At the level of the study: The five patients, who were men and women, ranged in age from 30 to 69 years. Tumors were stage T1-T3 N0M0, roughly 4 to 10 cm across.

This sequence originates from a woman under 40 with primary liver carcinoma and hepatitis B virus infection. V gene TRBV11-3 combines with J gene TRBJ2-2, with 14 bases aligning to TRBD2. The sample consisted of peripheral blood. The CDR3 spells CASSPGLAGVPGELFF. The CDR3 DNA sequence: TGTGCCAGCAGCCCGGGACTAGCGGGAGTCCCCGGGGAGCTGTTTTTT.